This T cell receptor beta chain comes out of a study of blood T cells in healthy people across ages. Using a J-beta primer mix together with a sample-barcoded 5' primer, a second PCR was run for about 7 to 12 cycles. TCRdb re-analysed the 5' RACE reads in MiXCR, keeping a single row per CDR3 protein. This sample has approximately 800,000 distinct CDR3 sequences, with approximately 65% found just once. With 1 base removed from V and 2 bases from J, the gap between germline ends came to 10 bases. The CDR3 totals 15 residues. From germline, CDR1 is LNHNV and CDR2 YYDKDF (reference sequence). Each sample provided at least 5.5 micrograms of extracted total RNA.

The specimen sequenced was blood. This TCR was recovered from a man in his thirties or forties in good health. V usage is TRBV15 and J usage is TRBJ2-3, with a weak D call TRBD1 (5 bases). The CDR3 nucleotides are TGTGCCACCAGCAGAGTCAGGACAATCACAGATACGCAGTATTTT. Translated, it gives CATSRVRTITDTQYF.